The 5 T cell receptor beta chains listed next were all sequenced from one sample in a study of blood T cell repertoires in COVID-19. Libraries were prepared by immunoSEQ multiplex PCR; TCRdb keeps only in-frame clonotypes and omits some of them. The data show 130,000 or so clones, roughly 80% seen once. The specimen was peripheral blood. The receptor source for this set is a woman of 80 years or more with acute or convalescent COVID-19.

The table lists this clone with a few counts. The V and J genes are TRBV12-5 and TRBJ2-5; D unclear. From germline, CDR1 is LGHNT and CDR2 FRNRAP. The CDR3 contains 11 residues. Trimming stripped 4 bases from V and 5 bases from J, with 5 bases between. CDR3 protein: CASGSRETQYF. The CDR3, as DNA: TGTGCTAGTGGTTCCAGGGAGACCCAGTACTTC.

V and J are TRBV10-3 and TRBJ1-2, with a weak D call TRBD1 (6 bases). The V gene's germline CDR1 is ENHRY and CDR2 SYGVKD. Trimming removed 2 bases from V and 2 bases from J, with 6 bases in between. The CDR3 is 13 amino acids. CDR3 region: CAISEDRNYGYTF. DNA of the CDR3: TGTGCCATCAGTGAGGACAGGAACTATGGCTACACCTTC.

The CDR3 loop reads CASSSARGRKSNQPQHF. DNA for the CDR3: TGTGCCAGCAGCTCGGCCAGGGGGCGAAAGAGCAATCAGCCCCAGCATTTT. The V and J genes are TRBV5-6 and TRBJ1-5, with TRBD1 matching over 8 bases. The CDR3 is 17 residues long. The V gene end was trimmed by 3 bases and the J gene end by 1 base; junction bases not matched to a gene: 9. CDR1 and CDR2 (germline): SGHDT, YYEEEE.

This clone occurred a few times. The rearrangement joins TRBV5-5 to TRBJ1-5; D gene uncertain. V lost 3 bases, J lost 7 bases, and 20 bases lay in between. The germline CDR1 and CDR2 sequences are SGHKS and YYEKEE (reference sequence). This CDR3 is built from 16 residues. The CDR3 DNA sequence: TGTGCCAGCAGCTCCAATACTCACAGTGAACAACAGCCCCAGCATTTT. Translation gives CASSSNTHSEQQPQHF.

CDR3 nucleotide sequence: TGTGCCAGCAGTAATTCCCGGACAGTCAATCAGCCCCAGCATTTT. It yields the protein CASSNSRTVNQPQHF. V is TRBV6-2 or TRBV6-3 and J is TRBJ1-5; TRBD1 is a possible D gene (6 bases). Germline lookup yields CDR1 MNHEY and CDR2 SVGEGT. Trimming stripped 5 bases from V and 3 bases from J, with 14 bases between. The CDR3 totals 15 residues.